This T cell receptor (beta chain) was documented in a study of CXCR3-negative and CXCR3-positive naive CD8 T cells. Whole-study findings and limits: Memory CD8+ cells showed much lower diversity, while both naive subsets were comparably high. The study found that naive CXCR3-negative and CXCR3-positive cells shared TRBV-TRBJ usage, while memory cells differed. Comparison of naive subsets found surface CD5 to be comparable, and TCR strength was inferred on the basis of TRB CDR3 properties.

Naive CD8+ T cells showed a CD45RO-CCR7+CD27+CD95- phenotype. The germline V gene has CDR1 MNHEY and CDR2 SMNVEV (reference sequence). There are 15 residues in the CDR3. UMI-labeled TRB cDNA libraries were prepared by 5' RACE. After re-calling the 5' RACE reads, TCRdb lists one entry per CDR3 protein, DNA absent. The specimen's table records more than 65,000 distinct CDR3 sequences. Notes on this clonotype: Its cognate antigen is unknown.

This rearrangement joins TRBV27 to TRBJ1-1. This sequence originates from a human donor in good health. Some clones in this sample may be carry-over from other donors' samples. Sequencing was done on a sample of naive CXCR3- CD8+ T cells from blood. Subset defined: CD45RO-CCR7+CD27+CD95- naive CD8+ T cells lacking CXCR3 (TNR3-). The CDR3 protein is CASSLLGWMNTEAFF.